This T cell receptor beta chain was profiled in a study of early T cells in non-severe SARS-CoV-2 infection. TCRdb re-called the 5' RACE reads with MiXCR, one entry per CDR3 protein. The sample has roughly 92,000 distinct CDR3 sequences; more than 10% are singletons. There are 14 residues in the CDR3. Germline V gene sequence: CDR1 KGHSH, CDR2 LQKENI. Deletions cut 3 bases from V and 4 bases from J, with 10 bases between. The TCR sequence derives from an adult who was a healthcare worker with PCR-confirmed SARS-CoV-2 infection or an uninfected control (not recorded which). The sample in question was whole blood, obtained at baseline. The rearrangement uses TRBV18 and TRBJ1-5; D gene uncertain. CDR3 region: CASSPGLGNQPQHF. In nucleotides, the CDR3 is TGTGCCAGCTCACCGGGGTTAGGGAATCAGCCCCAGCATTTT.